Listed here is a single T cell receptor (beta chain). This clone appeared a few times. It lacks a known antigen. Qualities for individual bases were not recorded, and no much larger clone is one base off. The cohort was made up of 500 to 800 healthy bone marrow donors. All cohort members were sampled while nominally healthy, although unrecorded immune exposures were likely present. The donor tested CMV seronegative, placing the donor among the 350 or so seronegative members of the cohort. Each donor provided a peripheral blood sample, and peripheral blood mononuclear cells were used for TCR beta sequencing. The Qiagen DNeasy Blood Extraction Kit was used to extract genomic DNA from the blood cell samples. The sample originates from a study of cytomegalovirus exposure and HLA in healthy donors (dated by TCRdb to the late 2010s). About the study as a whole: In an earlier analysis of 550 to 750 of the donors, roughly 300 Gb of sequence data and approximately 120 million unique TCR beta sequences from roughly 190 million T cells were reported. All discovery cohort repertoires had been generated on a single sequencing platform. Roughly 300 gigabases of sequencing data and some 85 million unique TCR sequences were included in an early release covering 550 to 650 HLA-typed donors. Of the approximately 400 genotyped donors, 80% to 90% were placed in the genetic ancestry cluster associated with self-reported Caucasian donors. Donor age, sex, ethnicity and CMV serostatus were collected together with the repertoire data. Typing coverage varied by locus: roughly 629-640 donors for A, B, C, DRB1 and DQB1; roughly 500 for DQA1; 606 for DPA1; roughly 450 for DPB1. Besides the first cohort of some 670 subjects, a separate validation cohort made up of 120 different subjects was used. In a later genetic analysis, genome-wide SNP genotypes for about 55% of the roughly 700 donors were used, and that subset was treated as a discovery cohort. HLA typing included class I and class II loci at four-digit resolution. To predict cytomegalovirus infection status, the study brought together high-throughput TCR immunosequencing, statistical association of individual TCRs with disease status, and machine learning. To decide whether each TCR beta V gene segment behaved as functional or pseudogenic, an earlier analysis of some 600 of the donors relied on high-throughput TCR beta sequencing. Using immunosequencing, the study profiled T cell repertoires from 500 to 800 subjects and related those repertoires to cytomegalovirus serostatus. In a later analysis, previously published TCR beta repertoires from 550 to 750 donors were re-analyzed and high-resolution HLA genotyping was added so that TCR occurrence patterns could be studied. On average, around 200,000 unique TCR beta nucleotide sequences were sequenced per donor among a few hundred genotyped donors of the cohort, with around 19% of those sequences being non-productive. Roughly 5 DR-DQ haplotypes were handled as single units for association and clustering because linkage in the cohort was strong. The later analysis used no new phenotypic data to find candidate immune exposures, relying instead on TCR beta sequences and their occurrence across donors. The study aimed to test whether signatures of past pathogen exposure could be identified by cataloging public T cell receptors.

Reading the germline V gene gives CDR1 KGHSH and CDR2 LQKENI. From the cysteine through the phenylalanine, the CDR3 covers 15 amino acids. Just CDR3 DNA is preserved here, 45 bases in frame from base 1. Ends trimmed: V by 3 bases, J by 8 bases; bases unmatched to a gene: 7. Receptor amplification or capture employed the immunoSEQ multiplex PCR assay. For the multiplex PCR, a mixture combining 60 forward primers for TCR Vbeta segments and 13 reverse primers for TCR Jbeta segments was used. The CDR3 region of rearranged TCR beta genes was amplified from genomic DNA by a multiplex PCR assay. The Illumina HiSeq System was used to sequence the amplified TCR beta libraries as 87-base-pair reads. The published analysis was carried out like this. In a later analysis, some 80 million unique TCR beta chains were counted across the 650 to 700 repertoires, and roughly 11 million of these chains were shared by at least two donors. Raw reads were error-corrected and collapsed into unique sequences by a nearest-neighbor algorithm in which closely related sequences were merged to remove PCR and sequencing errors. CDR3 sequences were aligned to IMGT reference sequences to assign V, D and J gene segments. For a sequence to be retained, a match of at least six nucleotides to both a V gene segment and a J gene segment was required. Rearrangements were classified as productive when the CDR3 lacked stop codons and remained in frame with V and J, and all other rearrangements were classified as non-productive. Following IMGT convention, CDR3 was defined as the stretch from the second conserved V-encoded cysteine up to the conserved J-encoded phenylalanine. Sequences without an unambiguous match to a single V gene segment were excluded from the earlier analysis of several hundred of the donors. An earlier analysis of several hundred of the donors called V segments functional above 56.7% productive rearrangements and segregating when the between-donor standard deviation exceeded 5%. To diagnose cytomegalovirus status from the catalog of TCR beta chain sequences, a statistical classification framework was built. In a later analysis, TCR nucleotide sequences were compared against IMGT/GENE-DB human TR gene sequences so that V and J genes could be assigned. In a later analysis, CDR3 sequences and most-parsimonious VDJ recombination scenarios were assigned using the TCRdist pipeline. A later analysis defined each TCR beta chain by its CDR3 amino acid sequence plus V-gene family, and excluded reads lacking a unique V-gene family. In a later analysis, fewer than 650 highly shared, low-generation-probability nucleotide sequences were removed to address suspected cross-contamination and a sequencing artifact. In a later analysis, a clonal expansion index for each public chain was calculated from normalized within-repertoire ranks of inferred template counts. Generation probabilities in a later analysis came from a VDJ recombination model fitted to out-of-frame rearrangements, and those results were checked against IGoR. In a later analysis, hypergeometric tests were used to score TCR-TCR, TCR-HLA and TCR-CMV co-occurrence, with a repertoire-size bias correction applied to TCR pairs. A later analysis estimated false discovery rates by permuting HLA or CMV assignments 20 times. In a later analysis, co-occurring TCRs were grouped with DBSCAN, and TCRdist sequence similarity was added when clustering was performed within HLA-allele-positive subsets. Co-occurrence clustering excluded repertoires with fewer than 30,000 or more than 120,000 public chains, plus five with anomalous nucleotide sharing. TCRdb took over this immuneACCESS table, retaining in-frame rearrangements with V and J assigned. Such tables are incomplete; in checked studies, under half of the missing clones stem from an unresolved V gene, and the remainder is unexplained. V and J calls and clone size come straight from that table; D and trimming were deduced from the DNA. For this sample the table gives 130,000 or so clones, of which approximately 8.7% were detected only once. 5.5% of the sample belongs to the ten largest clones.

What the study reported, not specific to this receptor: When HLA alleles, especially DR and DQ, strongly co-occurred, TCR associations were difficult to assign to individual alleles. A total of fewer than 200 TCR beta chains were listed by the study as associated with cytomegalovirus. In a later analysis, the rate of TCR association differed among HLA loci, with DRB1 alleles having the most associated TCRs and HLA-C alleles having the fewest. The authors suggested that the approach could potentially be extended to other disease states and immunological phenotypes. In this cohort, only TCR beta chains were sequenced, and detectable features were limited by the absence of alpha or paired-chain data. A cluster of highly shared sequence variants was judged likely to be a technical artifact of the sequencing pipeline. While some public TCRs were present in many individuals, most TCR sequences turned up only very rarely across donors. In a later analysis, several top co-occurrence clusters were reported to appear linked to parvovirus B19, influenza, CMV and Epstein-Barr virus. According to a later genetic analysis, donors in an Asian-associated ancestry cluster had fewer N-insertions in productive TCRs than the approximately 690-donor mean. Because the 87-base-pair reads could not distinguish some IMGT-functional V segments, including TRBV6-2 and TRBV6-3, those segments were excluded. Because HLA typing was missing for some donors at each locus, association tests included only the typed subset. A later analysis associated some 17,000 TCR beta sequences with specific HLA alleles at a false discovery rate of 0.05. In an earlier analysis of some 500 of the donors, most TCR beta V segments appeared in productive rearrangements about 87% or about 30% of the time, broadly matching IMGT annotations. In vitro tests confirmed that three of the cytomegalovirus-associated TCR beta chains recognize cytomegalovirus antigens. Sequencing depth was assumed to be roughly uniform across donors in the presence/absence analyses, though that assumption may not hold. In a later analysis, most CMV-associated TCR beta chains were found to appear HLA-restricted, with HLA associations seemingly driven largely by CMV exposure. Correlated functional status among segregating V segments might be attributable to linkage disequilibrium, but an unknown experimental factor could not be ruled out. Compared with equally common non-associated chains, HLA-associated TCR beta chains in a later analysis were more clonally expanded and had lower generation probabilities. The classifier was reported to diagnose cytomegalovirus status with high specificity and sensitivity in both the original and validation cohorts. Some 16 rarely observed V segments, including chromosome 9 orphons, were excluded from the earlier analysis of about 610 of the donors because counts were too low. CMV serostatus was the only immune exposure information available for the cohort. A further reported finding was that TCR beta sequences accurately predicted the HLA-A and HLA-B alleles for most subjects in the first cohort. An association between a missense DCLRE1C variant and V-gene and J-gene trimming of TCR beta chains was found in a later genetic analysis and replicated in an independent cohort.

The sequence was collected from a man aged 40-50 years in good health and CMV-seronegative. The sample was PBMCs. Recombination joined TRBV18 with TRBJ1-2; 12 bases in the middle match TRBD1. The encoded CDR3 is CASSPGQGAPWGYTF. The sequenced DNA is TGTGCCAGCTCACCGGGACAGGGGGCCCCGTGGGGCTACACCTTC.